A selection of T cell receptor beta chains follows, all from one sample in a study of cytomegalovirus exposure and HLA in healthy donors. TCRdb keeps only in-frame clones here, not all; method: immunoSEQ multiplex PCR. The sample comprises 120,000 or so clones, approximately 89% of which are singletons, and approximately 1.9% rests with the top ten. The sequenced material came from PBMCs. The receptor source for this set is a woman aged 18-30 years in good health and CMV-seronegative. Each CDR3 is given with its conserved first and last residue. The D gene is left open where the match is weak. The size entry is marked missing in some rows and otherwise reads once, few, many or a size class.

>TRBJ2-1|NA|TRBV29-1|TRBD2
TGCAGCGGTGGTCCGCCGGGACTAGCGGGAGGGAAGCAGTTCTTC
CSGGPPGLAGGKQFF
>TRBJ2-1|once|TRBV11-2|TRBD2
TGTGCCAGCGGCGTTACTAGCGGGAGCCAAGGCAATGAGCAGTTCTTC
CASGVTSGSQGNEQFF
>TRBJ2-1|NA|TRBV10-1|NA
TGCGCCAGCAGTGCCGGAGGGGGGGATGAGCAGTTCTTC
CASSAGGGDEQFF
>TRBJ1-5|once|TRBV7-2|NA
TGTGCCAGCAGCTTAGAATACAGTTATAGCAATCAGCCCCAGCATTTT
CASSLEYSYSNQPQHF
>TRBJ2-7|NA|TRBV13|NA
TGTGCCAGCGCCAGCACGGGTAGGGGACAATACGAGCAGTACTTC
CASASTGRGQYEQYF
>TRBJ1-4|NA|TRBV6-5|NA
TGTGCCAGCAGTCGCCAGGCAACTAATGAAAAACTGTTTTTT
CASSRQATNEKLFF
>TRBJ1-2|once|TRBV19|TRBD1
TGTGCCAGTAGTGCGCAGGGGGGACAGACCTATGGCTACACCTTC
CASSAQGGQTYGYTF
>TRBJ2-4|NA|TRBV6-1|TRBD1
TGTGCCAGCAGTGAAGCGGGGGCCCCGGGGACAGAACTGTACTTC
CASSEAGAPGTELYF
>TRBJ2-1|NA|TRBV5-6|NA
TGTGCCAGCAGCTTTAATATGGGGAGCTCCTACAATGAGCAGTTCTTC
CASSFNMGSSYNEQFF
>TRBJ2-7|NA|TRBV5-1|NA
TGCGCCAGCAGTGTGACAGCTACCTCGCCTTGGGAGCAGTACTTC
CASSVTATSPWEQYF
>TRBJ1-4|NA|TRBV6-5|TRBD1
TGTGCCAGCAGTTACCGGGACAGGAGTGAAAAACTGTTTTTT
CASSYRDRSEKLFF